Listed below are T cell receptor beta chains from one sample, sequenced in a study of T cell responses to AZD1222 COVID-19 vaccine. Sequencing used immunoSEQ multiplex PCR; TCRdb keeps in-frame clones, though not all of them. The table records 90,000 to 120,000 clones, 80% to 95% of them present only once. The source was peripheral blood, collected 28 days after the second AZD1222 dose. These receptor sequences come from an adult who received the AZD1222 COVID-19 vaccine. The CDR3 runs from the conserved cysteine through the conserved F or W. The D gene is left open where the match is weak. Clone size is shown for a subset of rows, as once, few, many or a class of expanded clone.

TRBD1	TRBV2	-	TRBJ1-6	CASSEDRGRNSPLHF	TGTGCCAGCAGTGAGGACAGGGGCCGTAATTCACCCCTCCACTTT
-	TRBV5-1	-	TRBJ2-2	CASSWQVSTGELFF	TGCGCCAGCAGCTGGCAGGTCAGCACCGGGGAGCTGTTTTTT
-	TRBV27	-	TRBJ1-1	CASSFSGWTEAFF	TGTGCCAGCAGTTTCTCAGGGTGGACTGAAGCTTTCTTT
TRBD1	TRBV14	once	TRBJ2-2	CASSHGTGVTGELFF	TGTGCCAGCAGCCACGGGACAGGGGTCACCGGGGAGCTGTTTTTT
-	TRBV13	-	TRBJ2-1	CASSLWGAGNEQFF	TGTGCCAGCAGCTTATGGGGGGCTGGCAATGAGCAGTTCTTC
TRBD1	TRBV7-7	-	TRBJ2-7	CASSLATGETYEQYF	TGTGCTAGCAGCTTAGCGACAGGGGAAACCTACGAGCAGTACTTC
-	TRBV7-2	-	TRBJ2-5	CASSKGAPTEETQYF	TGTGCCAGCAGCAAAGGGGCGCCGACAGAAGAGACCCAGTACTTC
-	TRBV5-1	-	TRBJ2-2	CASSFREGTRNTGELFF	TGCGCCAGCAGCTTCAGGGAAGGGACCCGAAACACCGGGGAGCTGTTTTTT
-	TRBV6-5	-	TRBJ2-7	CASGGQLSSYEQYF	TGTGCCAGCGGCGGACAGCTCAGCTCCTACGAGCAGTACTTC
TRBD1	TRBV4-3	-	TRBJ1-1	CASSRDRGLTEAFF	TGCGCCAGCAGCCGAGACAGGGGGTTGACTGAAGCTTTCTTT
TRBD1	TRBV6-5	once	TRBJ1-5	CASRPDRANQPQHF	TGTGCCAGCAGACCGGACAGGGCCAATCAGCCCCAGCATTTT
-	TRBV12-3/TRBV12-4	-	TRBJ2-1	CASSSLPYNEQFF	TGTGCCAGCAGTTCTCTCCCGTACAATGAGCAGTTCTTC
-	TRBV12-3/TRBV12-4	-	TRBJ1-2	CASITGFSGYTF	TGTGCCAGCATAACAGGGTTTAGTGGCTACACCTTC
TRBD1	TRBV18	once	TRBJ1-2	CASSPGTEGYTF	TGTGCCAGCTCACCCGGGACAGAAGGCTACACCTTC
-	TRBV2	-	TRBJ1-1	CASSEGMNTEAFF	TGTGCCAGCAGTGAAGGCATGAACACTGAAGCTTTCTTT
-	TRBV6-4	-	TRBJ2-1	CASSKGPNNEQFF	TGTGCCAGCAGTAAGGGACCCAACAATGAGCAGTTCTTC